A single sample gave rise to the 15 T cell receptor beta chains below, sequenced in a study of CD8+ T cells in alopecia areata. RNA was isolated and reverse transcribed to cDNA, the sequencing template. The repertoire was sequenced with immunoSEQ multiplex PCR; TCRdb's copy has only in-frame clones and lacks some. In the table there are roughly 210,000 clones, roughly 44% of which are singletons. Treatment given: oral pan-JAK inhibitor, 5-10 mg twice daily. The specimen was CD4+ T cells sorted from blood, collected at approximately week 36, from a patient treated with tofacitinib. The source is a human donor with alopecia areata.

This clone was observed a few times. The chain links TRBV15 to TRBJ2-5, with D possibly being TRBD1 (6 bases). Trimming left V 3 bases short and J 1 base short, with 12 bases between. The CDR3 runs to 15 residues. The germline CDR1 and CDR2 sequences are LNHNV and YYDKDF (reference sequence). The CDR3 loop is CATSRDRRTQETQYF. CDR3 nucleotide sequence: TGTGCCACCAGCAGGGACAGACGTACCCAAGAGACCCAGTACTTC. Together with reference TRBV15 and TRBJ2-5, the CDR3 gives the full variable domain: DAMVIQNPRYQVTQFGKPVTLSCSQTLNHNVMYWYQQKSSQAPKLLFHYYDKDFNNEADTPDNFQSRRPNTSFCFLDIRSPGLGDTAMYLCATSRDRRTQETQYFGPGTRLLVL.

This clone was counted a single time. The V gene is TRBV5-4, the J gene TRBJ2-7; D might be TRBD1 or TRBD2, each matching 5 bases. Germline V gene sequence: CDR1 SGHNT, CDR2 YYREEE (reference sequence). The CDR3 is 13 amino acids. Trimming pared 0 bases from V and 5 bases from J, leaving 9 bases between. As DNA, the CDR3 is TGTGCCAGCAGCTTGGTGGGGGTAAACGAGCAGTACTTC. Translating it yields CASSLVGVNEQYF.

This clone was detected only a few times. This chain connects TRBV30 to TRBJ2-7, with TRBD2 as a possible D gene (5 bases). The CDR3 has 13 residues. V was trimmed by 1 base and J by 3 bases, leaving 10 bases between them. Germline CDR1 and CDR2: GTSNPN and SVGIG (reference sequence). The CDR3 loop reads CAWSGGFGYEQYF. The CDR3 DNA is TGTGCCTGGAGTGGAGGGTTTGGCTACGAGCAGTACTTC. Variable domain in full (rest from reference TRBV30 and TRBJ2-7): SQTIHQWPATLVQPVGSPLSLECTVEGTSNPNLYWYRQAAGRGLQLLFYSVGIGQISSEVPQNLSASRPQDRQFILSSKKLLLSDSGFYLCAWSGGFGYEQYFGPGTRLTVT.

This clone was counted only a few times. This chain joins TRBV5-1 and TRBJ2-7, with 7 positions matching TRBD1. This CDR3 has 17 amino acids. V gave up 4 bases and J gave up 0 bases; unmatched junction bases: 13. Germline V lookup: CDR1 SGHRS, CDR2 YFSETQ. The CDR3 protein is CASSPLRDSQSSYEQYF. CDR3 bases: TGCGCCAGCAGCCCACTTAGGGACAGTCAGAGCTCCTACGAGCAGTACTTC.

This clone has just a few counts. This chain uses TRBV30 with TRBJ2-1; D possibly matches TRBD1 or TRBD2 (5 bases each). Germline CDR1 reads GTSNPN; CDR2 reads SVGIG (reference sequence). The CDR3 is 14 residues long. V lost 2 bases and J lost 6, with 14 bases in between. As DNA, the CDR3 is TGTGCCTGGAGTTTAGAGGGGAAGGGCAATGAGCAGTTCTTC. Residues: CAWSLEGKGNEQFF. The entire variable domain, with the rest obtained from reference TRBV30 and TRBJ2-1, is as follows: SQTIHQWPATLVQPVGSPLSLECTVEGTSNPNLYWYRQAAGRGLQLLFYSVGIGQISSEVPQNLSASRPQDRQFILSSKKLLLSDSGFYLCAWSLEGKGNEQFFGPGTRLTVL.

The gene calls are TRBV2 and TRBJ2-2, with 9 bases that match TRBD1. Unmatched junction bases numbered 2, after V lost 4 bases and J lost 2 bases. The CDR3 sequence is 15 residues long. Germline values: CDR1 SNHLY, CDR2 FYNNEI. The DNA of the CDR3 is TGTGCCAGCAGTGGGGACAGGGTAAACACCGGGGAGCTGTTTTTT. Its translation is CASSGDRVNTGELFF.

V gene TRBV7-2 combines with J gene TRBJ2-7; D unclear. Trimming took 5 bases from V and 2 from J, leaving 16 bases between them. The germline V gene encodes CDR1 SGHTA and CDR2 FQGNSA. CDR3 length: 15 amino acids. The CDR3 region is CASSLYAEGTYEQYF. CDR3 bases: TGTGCCAGCAGCCTATACGCAGAAGGAACCTACGAGCAGTACTTC.

This clone has more than one count but fewer than ten. The chain combines TRBV7-8 with TRBJ2-3; TRBD1 matches 7 bases. From germline, CDR1 is SGHVS and CDR2 FQNEAQ. The J segment lost 2 bases and the V segment lost 0 bases, leaving 5 bases of the junction unmatched. The CDR3 extends over 16 amino acids. The CDR3 nucleotides read TGTGCCAGCAGCTTAGCCTGGGACAGATACACAGATACGCAGTATTTT. Its protein product is CASSLAWDRYTDTQYF.

This clone turned up a few times. CDR3 region: CSGGEGYEQYF. CDR3 DNA sequence: TGCAGTGGCGGGGAAGGTTACGAGCAGTACTTC. The chain couples TRBV20-1 to TRBJ2-7, with a possible D match to TRBD2 (6 bases). The CDR3 is 11 residues long. Per germline, CDR1 DFQATT and CDR2 SNEGSKA (reference sequence). V shed 7 bases and J shed 4 bases, with 11 bases lying between them.

The chain recombines TRBV7-2 with TRBJ1-1; D unresolved. V lost 2 bases and J 3 bases, leaving 19 bases between the germline ends. The CDR3 runs 17 residues. Germline V CDR1 and CDR2: SGHTA, FQGNSA. The CDR3 nucleotides are TGTGCCAGCAGCTTACGCCCAGGTGGAACCCGATACACTGAAGCTTTCTTT. It codes for CASSLRPGGTRYTEAFF.

This clone appeared a few times. This chain uses TRBV29-1 with TRBJ2-1; 11 bases agree with TRBD2. CDR1 SQVTM and CDR2 ANQGSEA come from the germline V gene. Germline trimming cut 0 bases from V and 3 bases from J; bases unmatched to any gene: 13. This CDR3 spans 19 amino acids. CDR3 region: CSVEESRWVAGGNYNEQFF. CDR3 DNA: TGCAGCGTTGAAGAGTCCCGGTGGGTAGCGGGAGGGAACTACAATGAGCAGTTCTTC.

There are a few counts of this clone. The chain couples TRBV10-3 to TRBJ2-2; 7 nucleotides match TRBD1. With 3 bases clipped from V and 4 bases from J, the junction kept 5 bases outside the gene matches. CDR3 length: 15 amino acids. The germline CDR1 and CDR2 sequences are ENHRY and SYGVKD. CDR3 sequence (DNA): TGTGCCATCAGTGACTACAGGGGCTCCACCGGGGAGCTGTTTTTT. Residues: CAISDYRGSTGELFF.

This clone was observed many times. The chain combines TRBV19 with TRBJ2-2; D possibly corresponds to TRBD1 (6 bases). Germline assignment: CDR1 LNHDA and CDR2 SQIVND (reference sequence). Trimming stripped 10 bases from V and 6 bases from J, with 12 bases between. The CDR3 loop spans 12 amino acids. The CDR3 sequence: CAIGRGAGELFF. The CDR3 region has the DNA TGTGCCATCGGCAGGGGAGCCGGGGAGCTGTTTTTT.

The chain links TRBV29-1 to TRBJ1-1; D remains ambiguous. Trimming removed 3 bases at V and 2 bases at J, with 7 bases between. CDR3 length equals 12 residues. Germline V gene lookup returns CDR1 SQVTM and CDR2 ANQGSEA. The CDR3 loop reads CSVESDNTEAFF. CDR3 DNA sequence: TGCAGCGTTGAGAGCGATAACACTGAAGCTTTCTTT.

The J gene is TRBJ2-7, the V gene TRBV2; 8 nucleotides match TRBD1. Unmatched junction bases numbered 9, after V lost 1 base and J lost 4 bases. Looked up from germline, CDR1 is SNHLY and CDR2 is FYNNEI. The CDR3 is 16 amino acids. The CDR3 sequence: CASSEGGRGPSYEQYF. As DNA, the CDR3 is TGTGCCAGCAGTGAAGGGGGCAGGGGGCCCTCATACGAGCAGTACTTC.